This T cell receptor beta chain was sequenced for a study of control samples from healthy donors and cancer patients (dated by TCRdb to the early 2020s). Library method: the immunoSEQ multiplex PCR assay. This is the immuneACCESS table as TCRdb keeps it, with only in-frame sequences that have V and J called. A part of the clones is gone; compared with another copy, unresolved V genes explain less than half, and the rest is unexplained. This sample comprises fewer than 90,000 clones, about 89% of them detected only once. The ten largest clones capture 20% of the sample. This clone has only a few counts. Its specific antigen is unknown. One base away there is no much larger clone; base qualities are not given. V loses 0 bases, J loses 3 bases, and the germline ends lie 9 bases apart. Based on the germline V gene (reference sequence), the CDR1 and CDR2 sequences are LGHDT and YNNKEL. The CDR3 sequence holds 15 residues, the cysteine and phenylalanine included. Just the 45-base CDR3 DNA is kept, in frame starting at base 1.

Rearrangement joined TRBV3-1 (or the pseudogene TRBV3-2) to TRBJ2-1; there is no confident call for the D gene. This clonotype originated in a man aged 50-59 years in good health. Specimen: blood. In nucleotides, the sequence is TGTGCCAGCAGCCAAGAGCCCTATCTCTACAATGAGCAGTTCTTC. Translated, it gives CASSQEPYLYNEQFF.